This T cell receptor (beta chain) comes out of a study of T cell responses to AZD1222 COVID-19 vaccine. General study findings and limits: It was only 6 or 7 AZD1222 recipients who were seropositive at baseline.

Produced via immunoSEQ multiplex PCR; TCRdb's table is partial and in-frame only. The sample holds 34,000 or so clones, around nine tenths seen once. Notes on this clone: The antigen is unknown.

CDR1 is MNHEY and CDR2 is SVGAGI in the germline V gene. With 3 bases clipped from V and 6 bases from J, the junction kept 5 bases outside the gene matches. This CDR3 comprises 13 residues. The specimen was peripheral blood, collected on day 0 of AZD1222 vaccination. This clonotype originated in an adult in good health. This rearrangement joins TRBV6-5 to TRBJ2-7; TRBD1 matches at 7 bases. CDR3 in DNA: TGTGCCAGCAGTTATTCAGGGGGTGGCGAGCAGTACTTC. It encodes CASSYSGGGEQYF.